Listed below are T cell receptor beta chains from one sample, sequenced in a study of patients and donors after allogeneic stem cell transplantation. TCRdb independently ran MiXCR on the RT-PCR reads; one entry per CDR3 protein. The sample lists about 960,000 distinct CDR3 sequences, approximately 19% occurring once. The specimen was blood, either unsorted or a sorted T cell fraction (not recorded which). The receptor source for this set is a human donor who was either an allogeneic HSCT recipient or a stem cell or donor lymphocyte infusion donor (not recorded which). It is not recorded whose cells these are; they may come from a transplant donor. Each CDR3 is given with its conserved first and last residue. The D gene is left open where the match is weak. Size values are once, few and many counts, or a class for expanded clones, and some rows have none.

>TRBJ2-1|TRBV7-9|few|TRBD1
TGTGCCAGCAGCACCCGGGACAGGGCCTACAATGAGCAGTTCTTC
CASSTRDRAYNEQFF
>TRBJ2-7|TRBV5-1|.|.
TGCGCCAGCAGGCCTTCGAGACTATCCACGTACGAGCAGTACTTC
CASRPSRLSTYEQYF
>TRBJ1-6|TRBV12-3/TRBV12-4|few|TRBD1
TGTGCCAGCAGTGCCCAGACAGGGGGCGGTTCACCCCTCCACTTT
CASSAQTGGGSPLHF
>TRBJ2-7|TRBV27|few|TRBD1
TGTGCCAGCAGTCGGGACAGTACCTACGAGCAGTACTTC
CASSRDSTYEQYF
>TRBJ2-1|TRBV4-2|few|.
TGTGCCAGCAGCCAAAGCTCGGGCTCTCCGGAGCAGTTCTTC
CASSQSSGSPEQFF
>TRBJ1-5|TRBV12-3/TRBV12-4|many|.
TGTGCCAGCAGTCCCAATATAGGCAATCAGCCCCAGCATTTT
CASSPNIGNQPQHF
>TRBJ1-4|TRBV27|.|TRBD1
TGTGCCAGCAGTTCTACCCGACAGGGGGCTAATGAAAAACTGTTTTTT
CASSSTRQGANEKLFF
>TRBJ1-2|TRBV9|.|TRBD1
TGTGCCAGCTCCCCCCTGGGACAGAATTATGGCTACACCTTC
CASSPLGQNYGYTF
>TRBJ2-5|TRBV6-1|.|.
TGTGCCAGCAGTGAAAAGCCACTTCCCAGCGAGACCCAGTACTTC
CASSEKPLPSETQYF
>TRBJ2-2|TRBV10-3|.|.
TGTGCCATCAGCGCAACAGGGAAGGGCACCGGGGAGCTGTTTTTT
CAISATGKGTGELFF
>TRBJ2-6|TRBV7-9|many|.
TGTGCCAGCAGCGCGGGACACGGAGAACGGGCCAACGTCCTGACTTTC
CASSAGHGERANVLTF
>TRBJ1-2|TRBV30|.|.
TGTGCCTGGAGTCCGGGAATTGCTAACTATGGCTACACCTTC
CAWSPGIANYGYTF
>TRBJ2-5|TRBV5-4|.|.
TGTGCCAGCAGCTTTGCCGGGACAAGGTACCAAGAGACCCAGTACTTC
CASSFAGTRYQETQYF
>TRBJ1-1|TRBV4-3|few|.
TGCGCCAGCAGTCACTTGGGAGGAGCCGGCTTGAACACTGAAGCTTTCTTT
CASSHLGGAGLNTEAFF
>TRBJ2-5|TRBV5-1|.|.
TGCGCCAGCAGCTTGGCGGCAGGGAAACAAGAGACCCAGTACTTC
CASSLAAGKQETQYF
>TRBJ2-7|TRBV20-1|few|TRBD2
TGCAGTGCCGCCTCCGGGACTACTAGCTCCTACGAGCAGTACTTC
CSAASGTTSSYEQYF
>TRBJ2-1|TRBV11-1|few|TRBD2
TGTGCCAGCAGACCTAGCGGGAGACTCGCGCGGAGGTCCTACAATGAGCAGTTCTTC
CASRPSGRLARRSYNEQFF
>TRBJ2-5|TRBV6-5|many|.
TGTGCCAGCAGTTATGGGGGGGGCGGCTTAGCCCAGTACTTC
CASSYGGGGLAQYF
>TRBJ2-1|TRBV20-1|few|.
TGCAGTGCCTCAAGCTCCTACAATGAGCAGTTCTTC
CSASSSYNEQFF
>TRBJ2-2|TRBV12-3/TRBV12-4|many|.
TGTGCCACCGATTCGACCAGGGTATCGTTAGGGGAGCTGTTTTTT
CATDSTRVSLGELFF
>TRBJ2-3|TRBV18|few|TRBD1
TGTGCCAGCTCACCACCCGGACAGGGTTGGGATACGCAGTATTTT
CASSPPGQGWDTQYF
>TRBJ2-1|TRBV14|.|TRBD2
TGTGCCAGCAGCCAACTAATTCCGGGACTAGCGGGACACAATGAGCAGTTCTTC
CASSQLIPGLAGHNEQFF